This T cell receptor beta chain was observed in a study of cytomegalovirus exposure and HLA in healthy donors. Primers: 60 Vbeta forward and 13 Jbeta reverse. Profiled with immunoSEQ multiplex PCR; TCRdb holds only in-frame clones, not every one. The sample carries about 140,000 clones, around three quarters recorded once. This CDR3 is 14 amino acids long. Germline lookup yields CDR1 SGHTA and CDR2 FQGTGA. J was trimmed by 5 bases and V by 5 bases; bases with no gene match: 5. This clone was picked up a small number of times. The chain carries TRBV7-3 and TRBJ2-1, with TRBD2 identical over 8 bases. What was sequenced was PBMCs. This sequence was found in a man aged 40-55 years in good health and CMV-seronegative. The CDR3 is CASSPQRGHNEQFF. In nucleotides, the CDR3 is TGTGCCAGCAGCCCCCAGCGGGGGCACAATGAGCAGTTCTTC.